This T cell receptor (beta chain) is drawn from a study of naive and memory T cell subsets. Study-level findings and limits: Over 95% of naive TCR sequences appeared only once after error correction, unlike memory subsets. Naive repertoires, especially CD8, held a few larger clonotypes, possibly memory cells re-expressing CD45RA.

Cells stained for CD3, CD4, CD8, CD45RA and CD27 were sorted into four subsets. This clonotype was seen at least ten times. Its antigen is undetermined. Germline V gene data show CDR1 as SGHRS and CDR2 as YFSETQ. Trimming took 0 bases from V and 2 from J; bases not matched to a gene: 9. The CDR3 consists of 17 residues. The beta constant-region primer was an equimolar mix of two oligonucleotides covering TRBC1 and TRBC2. Four rounds of PCR amplified the ligated cDNA using nested alpha and beta constant-region primers plus SP2. An oligonucleotide with the SP2 primer and a 12-nucleotide UMI was ligated to the cDNA 3' end. TCRdb analysed the UMI-ligation and nested PCR reads with MiXCR anew, one entry per CDR3 protein. The sample records roughly 92,000 distinct CDR3 sequences, roughly 12% being singletons.

The V call is TRBV5-1, the J call TRBJ2-3; 7 bases align to TRBD2. The specimen sequenced was naive CD4+ T cells from blood. The clonotype comes from a human donor in good health. The CDR3 region is CASSLVSAGAPTDTQYF. CDR3 nucleotides: TGCGCCAGCAGCTTGGTGTCTGCGGGAGCCCCCACAGATACGCAGTATTTT. Combining the CDR3 with reference TRBV5-1 and TRBJ2-3 gives the whole variable domain KAGVTQTPRYLIKTRGQQVTLSCSPISGHRSVSWYQQTPGQGLQFLFEYFSETQRNKGNFPGRFSGRQFSNSRSEMNVSTLELGDSALYLCASSLVSAGAPTDTQYFGPGTRLTVL.